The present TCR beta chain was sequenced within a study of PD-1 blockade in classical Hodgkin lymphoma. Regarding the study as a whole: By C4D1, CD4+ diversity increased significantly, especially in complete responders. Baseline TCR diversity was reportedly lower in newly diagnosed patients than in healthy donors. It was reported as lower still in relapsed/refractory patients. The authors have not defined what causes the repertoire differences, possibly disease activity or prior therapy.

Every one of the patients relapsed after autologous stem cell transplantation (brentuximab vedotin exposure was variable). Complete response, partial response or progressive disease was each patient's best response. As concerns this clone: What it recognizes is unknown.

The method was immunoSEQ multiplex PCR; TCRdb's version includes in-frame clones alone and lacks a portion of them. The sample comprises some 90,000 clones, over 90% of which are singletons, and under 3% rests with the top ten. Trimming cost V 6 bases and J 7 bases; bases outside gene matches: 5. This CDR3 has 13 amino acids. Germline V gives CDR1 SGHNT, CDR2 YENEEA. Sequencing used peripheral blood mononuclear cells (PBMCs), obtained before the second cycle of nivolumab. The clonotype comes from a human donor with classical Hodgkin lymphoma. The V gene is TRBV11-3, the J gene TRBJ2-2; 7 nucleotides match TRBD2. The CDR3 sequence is CASRAGEGGELFF. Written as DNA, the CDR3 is TGTGCCAGCAGGGCGGGAGAAGGCGGGGAGCTGTTTTTT.